This TCR beta chain comes out of a study of cytomegalovirus exposure and HLA in healthy donors. This cohort consisted of healthy bone marrow donors. Primers: 60 Vbeta forward and 13 Jbeta reverse. In the authors' methods: Unique TCR beta chains numbered about 72 million in a later analysis, with roughly 9.9 million shared. Repertoires were generated with immunoSEQ multiplex PCR, while TCRdb's copy carries only in-frame clones and drops some. V, J and clone size reflect that table, while D and trimming were determined from the DNA. Among 140,000 to 150,000 clones, roughly 79% were seen once, and the ten largest hold roughly 9.7%. Study findings and constraints: The authors later linked a missense DCLRE1C variant to TCR beta V- and J-gene trimming. Productive rates of about 87% or about 30% were seen for most TCR beta V segments in an earlier analysis.

Comment on this clone: Its specificity is unknown.

The CDR3 has 15 amino acids. The V gene's germline CDR1 is MDHEN and CDR2 SYDVKM. Losses at the gene ends were 6 bases for V and 2 bases for J; bases not matched to a gene: 10. Sample: PBMCs. This TCR was sampled from a woman aged 55-75 years in good health and CMV-seropositive. The chain carries TRBV28 and TRBJ2-7; TRBD1 aligns across 7 bases. CDR3 sequence: CASSLRQGLTYEQYF. In DNA form, the CDR3 reads TGTGCCAGCAGCCTCCGACAGGGTTTGACCTACGAGCAGTACTTC.